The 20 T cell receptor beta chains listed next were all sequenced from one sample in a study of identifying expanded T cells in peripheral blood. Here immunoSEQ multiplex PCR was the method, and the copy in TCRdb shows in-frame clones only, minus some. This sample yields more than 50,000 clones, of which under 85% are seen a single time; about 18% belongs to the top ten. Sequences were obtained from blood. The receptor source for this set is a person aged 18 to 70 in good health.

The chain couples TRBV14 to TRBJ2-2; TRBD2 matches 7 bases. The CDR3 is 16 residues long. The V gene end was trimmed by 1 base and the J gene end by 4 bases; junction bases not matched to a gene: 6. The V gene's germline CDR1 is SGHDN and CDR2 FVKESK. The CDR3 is CASSQGRGGSTGELFF. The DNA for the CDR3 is TGTGCCAGCAGCCAAGGGAGGGGAGGGAGCACCGGGGAGCTGTTTTTT.

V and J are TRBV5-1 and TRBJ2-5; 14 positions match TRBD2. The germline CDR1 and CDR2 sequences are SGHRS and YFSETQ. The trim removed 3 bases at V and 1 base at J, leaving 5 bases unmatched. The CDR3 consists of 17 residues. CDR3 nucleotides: TGCGCCAGCAGCTGGGCCGGGACTAGCGGGGGCCAAGAGACCCAGTACTTC. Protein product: CASSWAGTSGGQETQYF. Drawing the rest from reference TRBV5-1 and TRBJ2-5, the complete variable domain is KAGVTQTPRYLIKTRGQQVTLSCSPISGHRSVSWYQQTPGQGLQFLFEYFSETQRNKGNFPGRFSGRQFSNSRSEMNVSTLELGDSALYLCASSWAGTSGGQETQYFGPGTRLLVL.

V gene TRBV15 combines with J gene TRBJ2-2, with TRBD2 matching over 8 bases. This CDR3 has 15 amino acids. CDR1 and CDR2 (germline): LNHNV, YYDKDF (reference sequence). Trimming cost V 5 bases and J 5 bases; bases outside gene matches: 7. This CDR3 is CATSHPGLETGELFF. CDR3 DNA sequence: TGTGCCACCAGCCACCCGGGACTAGAGACCGGGGAGCTGTTTTTT.

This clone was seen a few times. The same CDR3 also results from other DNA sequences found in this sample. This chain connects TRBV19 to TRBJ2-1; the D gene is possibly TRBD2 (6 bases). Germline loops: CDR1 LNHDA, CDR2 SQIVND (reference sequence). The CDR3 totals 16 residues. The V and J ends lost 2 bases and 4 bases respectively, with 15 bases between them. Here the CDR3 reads CASSIIERVGYNEQFF. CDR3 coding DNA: TGTGCCAGTAGTATAATCGAGCGGGTAGGGTACAATGAGCAGTTCTTC. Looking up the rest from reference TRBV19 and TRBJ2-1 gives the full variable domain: DGGITQSPKYLFRKEGQNVTLSCEQNLNHDAMYWYRQDPGQGLRLIYYSQIVNDFQKGDIAEGYSVSREKKESFPLTVTSAQKNPTAFYLCASSIIERVGYNEQFFGPGTRLTVL.

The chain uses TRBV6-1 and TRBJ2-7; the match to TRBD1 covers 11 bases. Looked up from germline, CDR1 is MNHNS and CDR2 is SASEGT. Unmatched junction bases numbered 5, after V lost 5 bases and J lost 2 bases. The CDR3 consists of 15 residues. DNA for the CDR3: TGTGCCAGCAGTACGAGGACAGGGGGCACCTACGAGCAGTACTTC. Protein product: CASSTRTGGTYEQYF.

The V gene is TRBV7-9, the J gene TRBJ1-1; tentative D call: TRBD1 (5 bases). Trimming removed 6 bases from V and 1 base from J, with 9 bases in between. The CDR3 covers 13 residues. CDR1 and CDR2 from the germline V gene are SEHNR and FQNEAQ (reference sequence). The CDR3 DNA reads TGTGCCAGCAGTCGACAGAAGAACACTGAAGCTTTCTTT. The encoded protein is CASSRQKNTEAFF.

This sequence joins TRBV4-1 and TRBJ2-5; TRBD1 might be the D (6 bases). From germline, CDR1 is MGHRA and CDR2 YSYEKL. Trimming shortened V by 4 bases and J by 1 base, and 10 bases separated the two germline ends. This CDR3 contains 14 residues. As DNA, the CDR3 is TGCGCCAGCAGCCTACAGGGACCCCAAGAGACCCAGTACTTC. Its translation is CASSLQGPQETQYF.

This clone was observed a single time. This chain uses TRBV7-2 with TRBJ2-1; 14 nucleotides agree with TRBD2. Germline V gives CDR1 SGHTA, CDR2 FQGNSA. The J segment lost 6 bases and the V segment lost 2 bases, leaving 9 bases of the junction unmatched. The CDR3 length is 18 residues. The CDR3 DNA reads TGTGCCAGCAGCTTAATGGCTAGAGGACTAGCGGGGGGCAATGAGCAGTTCTTC. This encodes CASSLMARGLAGGNEQFF.

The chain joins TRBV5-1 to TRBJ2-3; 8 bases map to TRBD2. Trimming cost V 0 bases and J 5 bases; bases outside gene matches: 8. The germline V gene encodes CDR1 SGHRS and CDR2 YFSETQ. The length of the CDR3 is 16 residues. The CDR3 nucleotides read TGCGCCAGCAGCTTGGCGCGGGGGGCCGGGGTAGATACGCAGTATTTT. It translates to CASSLARGAGVDTQYF.

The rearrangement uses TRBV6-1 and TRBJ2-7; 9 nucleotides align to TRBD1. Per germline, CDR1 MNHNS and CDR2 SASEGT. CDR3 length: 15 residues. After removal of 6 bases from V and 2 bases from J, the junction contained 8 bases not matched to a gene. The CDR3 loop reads CASRGGTGPTYEQYV. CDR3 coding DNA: TGTGCCAGCAGGGGCGGGACAGGGCCTACCTACGAGCAGTACGTC.

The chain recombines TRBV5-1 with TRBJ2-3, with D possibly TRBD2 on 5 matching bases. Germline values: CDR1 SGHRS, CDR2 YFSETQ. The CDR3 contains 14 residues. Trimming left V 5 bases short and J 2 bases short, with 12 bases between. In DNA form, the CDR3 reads TGCGCCAGCAGAGGAGCGGTGAACACAGATACGCAGTATTTT. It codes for CASRGAVNTDTQYF.

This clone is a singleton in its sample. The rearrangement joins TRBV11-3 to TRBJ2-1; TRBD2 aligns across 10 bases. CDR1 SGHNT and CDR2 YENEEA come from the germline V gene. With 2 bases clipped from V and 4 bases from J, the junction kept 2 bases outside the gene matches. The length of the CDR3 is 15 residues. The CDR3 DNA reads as TGTGCCAGCAGCTTAATACTAGCGGGATACAATGAGCAGTTCTTC. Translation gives CASSLILAGYNEQFF.

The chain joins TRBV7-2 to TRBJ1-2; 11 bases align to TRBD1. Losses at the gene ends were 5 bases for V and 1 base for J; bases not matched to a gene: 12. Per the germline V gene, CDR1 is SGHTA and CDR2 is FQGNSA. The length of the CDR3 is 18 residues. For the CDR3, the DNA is TGTGCCAGCAGCATTAAATCGGGACAGGGGGTGCTTAACTATGGCTACACCTTC. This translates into CASSIKSGQGVLNYGYTF.

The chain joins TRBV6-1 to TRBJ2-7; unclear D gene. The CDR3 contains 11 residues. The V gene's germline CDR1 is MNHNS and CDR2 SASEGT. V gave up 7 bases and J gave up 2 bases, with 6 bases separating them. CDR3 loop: CASNTAYEQYV. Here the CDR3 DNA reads TGTGCCAGCAACACAGCCTACGAGCAGTACGTC.

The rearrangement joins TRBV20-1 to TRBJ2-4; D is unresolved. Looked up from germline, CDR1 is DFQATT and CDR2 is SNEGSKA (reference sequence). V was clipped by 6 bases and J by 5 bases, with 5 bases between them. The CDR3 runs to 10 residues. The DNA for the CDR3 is TGCAGTGCCACACAAAACATTCAGTACTTC. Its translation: CSATQNIQYF.

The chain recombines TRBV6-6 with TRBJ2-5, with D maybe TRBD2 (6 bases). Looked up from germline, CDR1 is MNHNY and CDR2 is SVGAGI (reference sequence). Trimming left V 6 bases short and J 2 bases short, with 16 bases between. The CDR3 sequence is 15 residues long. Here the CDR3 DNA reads TGTGCCAGCAGGACATGGGCGGGATATCAAGAGACCCAGTACTTC. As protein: CASRTWAGYQETQYF.

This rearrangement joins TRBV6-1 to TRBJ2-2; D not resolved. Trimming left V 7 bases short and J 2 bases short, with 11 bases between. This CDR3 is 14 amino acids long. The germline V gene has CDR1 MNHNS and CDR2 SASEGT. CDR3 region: CASNQLPNTGELFF. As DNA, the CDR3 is TGTGCCAGCAACCAGCTTCCCAACACCGGGGAGCTGTTTTTT.

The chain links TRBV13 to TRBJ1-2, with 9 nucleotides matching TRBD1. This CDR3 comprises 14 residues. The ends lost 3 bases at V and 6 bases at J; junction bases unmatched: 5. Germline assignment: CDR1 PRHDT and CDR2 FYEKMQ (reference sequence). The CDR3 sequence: CASSFGQGYDGYTF. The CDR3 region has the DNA TGTGCCAGCAGCTTCGGACAGGGGTATGATGGCTACACCTTC.

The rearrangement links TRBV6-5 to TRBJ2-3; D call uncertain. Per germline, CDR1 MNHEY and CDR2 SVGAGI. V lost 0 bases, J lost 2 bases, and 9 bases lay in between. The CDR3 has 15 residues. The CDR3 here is CASSYSNLPTDTQYF. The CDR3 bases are TGTGCCAGCAGTTACTCGAACCTTCCCACAGATACGCAGTATTTT.

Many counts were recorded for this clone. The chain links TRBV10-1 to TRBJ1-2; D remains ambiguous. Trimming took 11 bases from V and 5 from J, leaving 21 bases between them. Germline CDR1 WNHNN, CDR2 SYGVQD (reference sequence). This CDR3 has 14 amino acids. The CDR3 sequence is CAPYRPAQPYGYTF. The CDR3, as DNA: TGCGCCCCTTACCGGCCAGCCCAGCCTTATGGCTACACCTTC.